Shown below are 22 T cell receptor beta chains from a single sample sequenced in a study of CD8+CD57+ T cells in acquired aplastic anemia. Profiling that covered TCR beta VDJ and CDR3 relied on genomic DNA as its template. MiXCR, applied by TCRdb to the reads, yields one record per CDR3 protein. The sample comprises 160,000 or so distinct CDR3 sequences, roughly two thirds of which are singletons, and more than 35% rests with the top ten. Selection for sequencing was limited to patients who had shown CD8+CD57+ cell expansion by flow cytometry. Sequencing was performed on sorted CD4+, CD8+, or CD8+CD57+ T cells (not recorded which) from PBMCs. These receptors all come from a human donor with aplastic anemia.

The chain uses TRBV7-2 and TRBJ1-1, with D unresolved. The CDR3 consists of 13 residues. Germline CDR1 SGHTA, CDR2 FQGNSA. V shed 1 base and J shed 3 bases, with 6 bases lying between them. CDR3 bases: TGTGCCAGCAGCTTAGATCGGGACACTGAAGCTTTCTTT. Protein sequence: CASSLDRDTEAFF.

This clonotype was seen many times. The V and J genes are TRBV6-5 and TRBJ2-1, with TRBD1 as a possible D gene (7 bases). Between the trimmed V and J ends, which lost 6 bases and 3 bases, there was a span of 15 bases. The CDR3 spans 15 residues. CDR1 is MNHEY, CDR2 SVGAGI, per germline. The CDR3 is CASSRQGGDYNEQFF. The CDR3 bases are TGTGCCAGCAGCCGCCAGGGGGGAGACTACAATGAGCAGTTCTTC.

In this sample, this clonotype turned up a few times. The chain joins TRBV20-1 to TRBJ2-5; possible D gene TRBD2, 6 bases. There are 13 residues in the CDR3. Looked up from germline, CDR1 is DFQATT and CDR2 is SNEGSKA (reference sequence). This CDR3 reads CSTPQPAGETQYF. In DNA, the CDR3 is TGCAGCACCCCACAGCCCGCGGGGGAGACCCAGTACTTC.

The genes are TRBV5-1 and TRBJ2-7; D is ambiguous. Trimming shortened V by 4 bases and J by 3 bases, and 8 bases separated the two germline ends. The CDR3 consists of 12 residues. CDR1 and CDR2 from the germline V gene are SGHRS and YFSETQ. This CDR3 is CASSLVYYEQYF. CDR3 nucleotide sequence: TGCGCCAGCAGCCTAGTCTACTACGAGCAGTACTTC.

This chain joins TRBV7-9 and TRBJ1-1, with no clear D. The V and J ends lost 5 bases and 1 base respectively, with 11 bases between them. In germline, CDR1 is SEHNR, CDR2 FQNEAQ (reference sequence). The CDR3 is made up of 14 amino acids. DNA for the CDR3: TGTGCCAGCAGCCTCATGACGGGGAACACTGAAGCTTTCTTT. This translates into CASSLMTGNTEAFF.

The J gene is TRBJ1-6, the V gene TRBV19, with 8 bases identical to TRBD1. Per the germline V gene, CDR1 is LNHDA and CDR2 is SQIVND (reference sequence). J was trimmed by 10 bases and V by 7 bases; bases with no gene match: 12. This CDR3 spans 15 amino acids. CDR3 bases: TGTGCCAGTAAACCTTCCACAGGGGGTCAATCACCCCTCCACTTT. Residues: CASKPSTGGQSPLHF.

This clonotype was seen more than once but under ten times. This chain links TRBV7-6 with TRBJ2-7, with D hard to call. The CDR3 is 13 residues long. Germline values: CDR1 SGHVS, CDR2 FNYEAQ. Trimming took 0 bases from V and 4 from J, leaving 7 bases between them. The CDR3 spells CASSLADGYEQYF. The CDR3 DNA sequence: TGTGCCAGCAGCTTAGCAGACGGATACGAGCAGTACTTC. Full variable domain (rest looked up from reference TRBV7-6 and TRBJ2-7): GAGVSQSPRYKVTKRGQDVALRCDPISGHVSLYWYRQALGQGPEFLTYFNYEAQQDKSGLPNDRFSAERPEGSISTLTIQRTEQRDSAMYRCASSLADGYEQYFGPGTRLTVT.

The chain recombines TRBV7-9 with TRBJ2-7, with 14 bases lining up with TRBD2. Germline CDR1 is SEHNR and CDR2 is FQNEAQ (reference sequence). The trim removed 6 bases at V and 6 bases at J, leaving 13 bases unmatched. The CDR3 is 17 amino acids. The CDR3 DNA reads TGTGCCAGCAGTTCGTCCCACAGGGGACTAGCGGGAGTCGAGCAGTACTTC. It encodes CASSSSHRGLAGVEQYF. Variable domain in full (rest from reference TRBV7-9 and TRBJ2-7): DTGVSQNPRHKITKRGQNVTFRCDPISEHNRLYWYRQTLGQGPEFLTYFQNEAQLEKSRLLSDRFSAERPKGSFSTLEIQRTEQGDSAMYLCASSSSHRGLAGVEQYFGPGTRLTVT.

The chain carries TRBV20-1 and TRBJ2-7, with D maybe TRBD2 (6 bases). Trimming pared 0 bases from V and 0 bases from J, leaving 12 bases between. This CDR3 region has 15 residues. In germline, CDR1 is DFQATT, CDR2 SNEGSKA (reference sequence). This CDR3 reads CSARDLAPSSYEQYF. The DNA for the CDR3 is TGCAGTGCTAGAGACCTAGCGCCTAGCTCCTACGAGCAGTACTTC.

The V call is TRBV25-1, the J call TRBJ2-7, with 7 bases lining up with TRBD1. The V gene's germline CDR1 is MGHDK and CDR2 SYGVNS. V shed 4 bases and J 0 bases; nucleotides not matched to a gene: 12. CDR3 length: 17 residues. DNA of the CDR3: TGTGCCAGCAGTGGGATCACAGTGGGGGACAGCTCCTACGAGCAGTACGTC. Translated: CASSGITVGDSSYEQYV.

This clonotype was counted a single time. The chain couples TRBV19 to TRBJ1-1; the D is unclear. Germline V gives CDR1 LNHDA, CDR2 SQIVND (reference sequence). The CDR3 runs 14 residues. Trimming took off 7 bases at V and 0 bases at J, with 12 bases between the two ends. Here the CDR3 DNA reads TGTGCCAGTAACGTGGGCGGCTTGAACACTGAAGCTTTCTTT. Amino acid sequence: CASNVGGLNTEAFF.

The genes are TRBV19 and TRBJ2-2, with D unresolved. The CDR3 contains 14 residues. CDR1 and CDR2 from the germline V gene are LNHDA and SQIVND (reference sequence). The V end lost 7 bases, the J end lost 4 bases, and 13 bases lay between the germline ends. The CDR3 here is CASTHTELTGELFF. The CDR3 region has the DNA TGTGCCAGTACCCACACAGAACTCACCGGGGAGCTGTTTTTT.

The chain links TRBV9 to TRBJ1-2, with D perhaps TRBD1 (5 bases). Germline lookup yields CDR1 SGDLS and CDR2 YYNGEE. Trimming took 2 bases from V and 0 from J, leaving 11 bases between them. The CDR3 has 15 residues. The CDR3 coding sequence is TGTGCCAGCAGCGTTCTGACAGCCGCTAACTATGGCTACACCTTC. Encoded protein: CASSVLTAANYGYTF.

This chain connects TRBV6-1 to TRBJ2-7; D remains unclear. TRBJ2-5 matches the DNA end more closely, so the J call is doubtful. Germline V lookup: CDR1 MNHNS, CDR2 SASEGT. The CDR3 covers 11 residues. Written as DNA, the CDR3 is TGTGCCGCCAGGTTAGACTGGACCCAGTACTTC. It codes for CAARLDWTQYF.

The J gene is TRBJ1-6, the V gene TRBV6-1; perhaps TRBD1 as D (6 bases). Germline values: CDR1 MNHNS, CDR2 SASEGT. This CDR3 is 15 amino acids long. V lost 5 bases, J lost 5 bases, and 13 bases lay in between. CDR3 bases: TGTGCCAGCAGTTATTCTTGGGACAATAATTCACCCCTCCACTTT. This gives the protein CASSYSWDNNSPLHF.

The chain employs TRBV19 and TRBJ1-5; tentative D call: TRBD1 (6 bases). CDR3 length: 12 amino acids. Trimming cost V 6 bases and J 6 bases, with 9 bases left between them. The germline V gene has CDR1 LNHDA and CDR2 SQIVND (reference sequence). The CDR3 DNA reads as TGTGCCAGTAGCGGCAGGGGTCAGCCCCAGCATTTT. It yields the protein CASSGRGQPQHF.

V gene TRBV24-1 combines with J gene TRBJ1-2, with a weak D call TRBD1 (6 bases). Germline lookup yields CDR1 KGHDR and CDR2 SFDVKD. V lost 3 bases to trimming and J lost 2 bases, with 12 bases between them. The CDR3 has 15 residues. The chain's CDR3 is CATSDTRTGNYGYTF. The DNA of the CDR3 is TGTGCCACCAGTGATACTCGAACAGGGAACTATGGCTACACCTTC.

Concerning this clonotype: This may come from a read error, since a much larger clone is one base off. The rearrangement joins TRBV20-1 to TRBJ1-5; D might be TRBD1 (5 bases). The CDR3 spans 13 residues. The germline CDR1 and CDR2 sequences are DFQATT and SNEGSKA (reference sequence). V dropped 6 bases and J dropped 14 bases, with 23 bases sitting between them. The CDR3 loop is CSAPGSGGRNEHF. The CDR3 DNA reads TGCAGTGCCCCAGGGTCGGGAGGCCGCAATGAGCATTTT.

This chain links TRBV11-1 with TRBJ2-7; 8 bases line up with TRBD1. CDR1 and CDR2 from the germline V gene are SGHAT and FQDESV (reference sequence). The CDR3 extends over 15 amino acids. V gave up 1 base and J gave up 2 bases; unmatched junction bases: 4. CDR3 protein: CASSLVQGETYEQYF. CDR3 bases: TGTGCCAGCAGCTTAGTACAGGGGGAAACCTACGAGCAGTACTTC.

The chain links TRBV7-2 to TRBJ2-5, with 7 bases lining up with TRBD2. Looked up from germline, CDR1 is SGHTA and CDR2 is FQGNSA. Losses at the gene ends were 4 bases for V and 5 bases for J; bases not matched to a gene: 4. The CDR3 contains 13 residues. The CDR3 region is CASSSGLVETQYF. Written as DNA, the CDR3 is TGTGCCAGCAGCTCCGGACTAGTGGAGACCCAGTACTTC. Full variable domain (outside the CDR3, taken from reference TRBV7-2 and TRBJ2-5): GAGVSQSPSNKVTEKGKDVELRCDPISGHTALYWYRQSLGQGLEFLIYFQGNSAPDKSGLPSDRFSAERTGGSVSTLTIQRTQQEDSAVYLCASSSGLVETQYFGPGTRLLVL.

For this clonotype: A read error may account for a junction end that differs from germline. V gene TRBV7-2 combines with J gene TRBJ2-7, with D perhaps matching TRBD1 (6 bases). Germline CDR1 SGHTA, CDR2 FQGNSA. The CDR3 sequence is 13 residues long. The CDR3 here is CASGGLARYERYF. The CDR3 bases are TGTGCCAGTGGGGGCCTAGCCCGATACGAGCGGTACTTC. Drawing the rest from reference TRBV7-2 and TRBJ2-7, the complete variable domain is GAGVSQSPSNKVTEKGKDVELRCDPISGHTALYWYRQSLGQGLEFLIYFQGNSAPDKSGLPSDRFSAERTGGSVSTLTIQRTQQEDSAVYLCASGGLARYERYFGPGTRLTVT.

V and J are TRBV15 and TRBJ2-7, with 8 nucleotides matching TRBD1. This CDR3 is built from 14 residues. Germline loops: CDR1 LNHNV, CDR2 YYDKDF (reference sequence). V lost 5 bases and J lost 2; bases outside the gene matches: 5. CDR3 protein: CATSDQTGAYEQYF. The CDR3 nucleotides are TGTGCCACCAGCGACCAGACAGGGGCCTACGAGCAGTACTTC.